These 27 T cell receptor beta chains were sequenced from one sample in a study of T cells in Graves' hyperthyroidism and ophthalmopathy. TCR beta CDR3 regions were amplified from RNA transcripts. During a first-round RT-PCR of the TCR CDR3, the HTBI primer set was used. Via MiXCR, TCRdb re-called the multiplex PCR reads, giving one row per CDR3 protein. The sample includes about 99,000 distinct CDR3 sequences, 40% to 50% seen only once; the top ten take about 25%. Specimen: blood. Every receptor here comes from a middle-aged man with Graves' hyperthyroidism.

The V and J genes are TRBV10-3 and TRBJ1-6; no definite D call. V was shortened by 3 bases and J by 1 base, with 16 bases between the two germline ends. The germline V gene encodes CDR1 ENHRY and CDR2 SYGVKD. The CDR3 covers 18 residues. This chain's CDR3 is CAISDQTGVGSYNSPLHF. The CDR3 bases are TGTGCCATCAGTGACCAGACCGGGGTAGGGTCCTATAATTCACCCCTCCACTTT.

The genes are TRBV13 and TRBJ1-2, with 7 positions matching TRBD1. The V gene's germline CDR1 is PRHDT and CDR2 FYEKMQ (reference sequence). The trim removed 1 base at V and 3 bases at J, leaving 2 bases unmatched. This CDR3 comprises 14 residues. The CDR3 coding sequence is TGTGCCAGCAGCTTAGATGACAGGGACTATGGCTACACCTTC. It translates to CASSLDDRDYGYTF.

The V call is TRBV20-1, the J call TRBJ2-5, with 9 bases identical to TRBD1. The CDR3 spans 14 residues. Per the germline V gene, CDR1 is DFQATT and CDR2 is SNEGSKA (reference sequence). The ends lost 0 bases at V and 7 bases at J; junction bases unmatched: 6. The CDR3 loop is CSARERRTGVTQYF. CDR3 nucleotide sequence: TGCAGTGCTAGAGAGAGGAGGACAGGGGTGACCCAGTACTTC.

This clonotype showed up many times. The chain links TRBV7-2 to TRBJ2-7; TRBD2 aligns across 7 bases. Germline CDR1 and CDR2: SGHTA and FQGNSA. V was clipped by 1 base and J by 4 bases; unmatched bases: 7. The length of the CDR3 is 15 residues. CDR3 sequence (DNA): TGTGCCAGCAGCTTAGGGCGGGAGATGTCTTACGAGCAGTACTTC. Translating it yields CASSLGREMSYEQYF.

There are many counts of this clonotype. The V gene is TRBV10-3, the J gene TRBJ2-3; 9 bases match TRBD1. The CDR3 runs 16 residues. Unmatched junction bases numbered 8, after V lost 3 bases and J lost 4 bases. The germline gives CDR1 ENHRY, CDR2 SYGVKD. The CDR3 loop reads CAISDPGQGFSDTQYF. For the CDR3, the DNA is TGTGCCATCAGTGACCCGGGACAGGGTTTTTCAGATACGCAGTATTTT.

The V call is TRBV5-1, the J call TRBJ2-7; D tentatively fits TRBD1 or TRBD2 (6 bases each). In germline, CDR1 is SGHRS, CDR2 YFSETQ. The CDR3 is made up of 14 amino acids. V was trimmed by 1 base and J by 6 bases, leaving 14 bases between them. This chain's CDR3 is CASSLRGAIGEQYF. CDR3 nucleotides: TGCGCCAGCAGCTTGAGGGGGGCGATCGGCGAGCAGTACTTC.

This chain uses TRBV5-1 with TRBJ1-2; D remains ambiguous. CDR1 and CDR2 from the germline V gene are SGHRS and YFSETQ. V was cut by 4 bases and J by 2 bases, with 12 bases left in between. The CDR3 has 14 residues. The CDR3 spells CASSPLAGNYGYTF. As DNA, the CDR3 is TGCGCCAGCAGCCCGCTGGCGGGAAACTATGGCTACACCTTC.

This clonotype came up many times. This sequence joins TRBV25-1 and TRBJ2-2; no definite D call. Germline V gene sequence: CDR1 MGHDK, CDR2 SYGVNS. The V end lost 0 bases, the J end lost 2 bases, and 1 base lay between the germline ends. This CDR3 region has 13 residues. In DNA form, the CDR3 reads TGTGCCAGCAGTGAATATAACACCGGGGAGCTGTTTTTT. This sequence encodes CASSEYNTGELFF.

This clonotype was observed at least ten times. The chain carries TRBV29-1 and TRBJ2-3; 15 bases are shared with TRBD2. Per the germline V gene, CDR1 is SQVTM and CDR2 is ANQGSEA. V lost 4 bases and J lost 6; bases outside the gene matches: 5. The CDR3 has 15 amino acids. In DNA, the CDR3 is TGCAGCGTTGGCGGGACTAGCGGGAGGACGGATACGCAGTATTTT. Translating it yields CSVGGTSGRTDTQYF.

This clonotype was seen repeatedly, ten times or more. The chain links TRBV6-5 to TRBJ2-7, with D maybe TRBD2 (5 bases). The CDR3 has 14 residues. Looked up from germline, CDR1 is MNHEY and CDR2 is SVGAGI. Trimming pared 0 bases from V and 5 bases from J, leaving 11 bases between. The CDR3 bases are TGTGCCAGCAGTTACTCGAGAGGGATCCACGAGCAGTACTTC. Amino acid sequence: CASSYSRGIHEQYF.

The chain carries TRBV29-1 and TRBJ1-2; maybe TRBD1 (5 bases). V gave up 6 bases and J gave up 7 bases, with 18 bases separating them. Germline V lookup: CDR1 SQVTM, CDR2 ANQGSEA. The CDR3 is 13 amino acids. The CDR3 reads CSVAGLAEGGYTF. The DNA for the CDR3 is TGCAGCGTGGCGGGGCTAGCGGAGGGTGGCTACACCTTC. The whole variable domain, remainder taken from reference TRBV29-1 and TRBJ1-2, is SAVISQKPSRDICQRGTSLTIQCQVDSQVTMMFWYRQQPGQSLTLIATANQGSEATYESGFVIDKFPISRPNLTFSTLTVSNMSPEDSSIYLCSVAGLAEGGYTFGSGTRLTVV.

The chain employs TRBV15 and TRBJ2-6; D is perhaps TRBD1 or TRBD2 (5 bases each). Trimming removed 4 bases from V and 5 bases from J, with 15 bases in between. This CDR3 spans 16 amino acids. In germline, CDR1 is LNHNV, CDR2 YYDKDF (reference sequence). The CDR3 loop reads CATSTLGAMRANVLTF. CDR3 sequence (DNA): TGTGCCACCAGCACCCTCGGGGCCATGCGGGCCAACGTCCTGACTTTC.

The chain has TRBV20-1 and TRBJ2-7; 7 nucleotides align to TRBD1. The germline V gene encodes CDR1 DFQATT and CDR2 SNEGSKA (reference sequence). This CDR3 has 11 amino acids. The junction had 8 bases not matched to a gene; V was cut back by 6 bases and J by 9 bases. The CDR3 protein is CSATGQKPQYF. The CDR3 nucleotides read TGCAGTGCCACGGGACAGAAGCCGCAGTACTTC.

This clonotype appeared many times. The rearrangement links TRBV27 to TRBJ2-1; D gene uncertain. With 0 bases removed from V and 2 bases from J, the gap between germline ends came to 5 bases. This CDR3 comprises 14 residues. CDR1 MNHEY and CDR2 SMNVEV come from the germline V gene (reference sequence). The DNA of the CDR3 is TGTGCCAGCAGTTTATCATCGACCTACAATGAGCAGTTCTTC. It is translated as CASSLSSTYNEQFF.

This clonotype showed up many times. The CDR3 sequence: CASSLWNQPQHF. DNA of the CDR3: TGTGCCAGCAGTTTATGGAATCAGCCCCAGCATTTT. The rearrangement links TRBV12-3 or TRBV12-4 to TRBJ1-5; D not resolved. The V end lost 2 bases, the J end lost 4 bases, and 3 bases lay between the germline ends. The CDR3 is 12 amino acids.

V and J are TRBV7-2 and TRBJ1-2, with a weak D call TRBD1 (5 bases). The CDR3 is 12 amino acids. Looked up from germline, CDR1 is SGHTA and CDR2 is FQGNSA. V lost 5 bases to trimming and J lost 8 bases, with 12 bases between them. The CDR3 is CASSLGTSGYTF. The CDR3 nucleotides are TGTGCCAGCAGCCTCGGGACTAGCGGCTACACCTTC.

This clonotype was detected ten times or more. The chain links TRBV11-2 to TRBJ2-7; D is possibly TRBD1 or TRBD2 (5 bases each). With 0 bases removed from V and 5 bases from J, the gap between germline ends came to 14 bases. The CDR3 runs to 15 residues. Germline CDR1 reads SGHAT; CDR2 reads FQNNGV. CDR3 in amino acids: CASSLDRGVGDEQYF. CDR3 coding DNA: TGTGCCAGCAGCTTAGATCGAGGGGTTGGAGACGAGCAGTACTTC.

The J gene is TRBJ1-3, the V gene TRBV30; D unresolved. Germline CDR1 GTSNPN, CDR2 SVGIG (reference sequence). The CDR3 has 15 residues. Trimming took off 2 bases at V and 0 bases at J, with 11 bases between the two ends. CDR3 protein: CAWSRRAISGNTIYF. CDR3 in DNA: TGTGCCTGGAGTAGACGGGCCATCTCTGGAAACACCATATATTTT. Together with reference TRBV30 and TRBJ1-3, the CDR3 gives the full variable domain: SQTIHQWPATLVQPVGSPLSLECTVEGTSNPNLYWYRQAAGRGLQLLFYSVGIGQISSEVPQNLSASRPQDRQFILSSKKLLLSDSGFYLCAWSRRAISGNTIYFGEGSWLTVV.

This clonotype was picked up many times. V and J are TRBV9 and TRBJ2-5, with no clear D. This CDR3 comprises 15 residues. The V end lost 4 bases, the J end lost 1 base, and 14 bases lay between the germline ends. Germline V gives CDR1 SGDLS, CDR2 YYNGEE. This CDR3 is CASSPREAIQETQYF. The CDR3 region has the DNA TGTGCCAGCAGCCCGAGAGAGGCTATCCAAGAGACCCAGTACTTC.

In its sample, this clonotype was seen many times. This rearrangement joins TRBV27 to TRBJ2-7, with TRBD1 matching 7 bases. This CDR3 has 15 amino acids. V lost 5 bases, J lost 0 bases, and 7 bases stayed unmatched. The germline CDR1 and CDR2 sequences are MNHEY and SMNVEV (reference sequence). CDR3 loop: CASSPGQLSSYEQYF. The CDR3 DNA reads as TGTGCCAGCAGTCCGGGACAGCTGAGCTCCTACGAGCAGTACTTC.

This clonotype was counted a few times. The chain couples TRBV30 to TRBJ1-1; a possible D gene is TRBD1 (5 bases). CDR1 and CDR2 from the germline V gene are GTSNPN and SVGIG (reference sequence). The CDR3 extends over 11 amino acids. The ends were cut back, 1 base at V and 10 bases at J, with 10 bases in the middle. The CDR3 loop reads CAWSAGAGAFF. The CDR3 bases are TGTGCCTGGAGTGCTGGGGCTGGAGCTTTCTTT.

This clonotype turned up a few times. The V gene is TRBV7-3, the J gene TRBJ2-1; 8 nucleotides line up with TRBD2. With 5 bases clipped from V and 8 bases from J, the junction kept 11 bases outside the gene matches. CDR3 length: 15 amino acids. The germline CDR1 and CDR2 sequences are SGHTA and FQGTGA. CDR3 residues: CASSLPTSEGDEQFF. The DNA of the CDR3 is TGTGCCAGCAGCCTACCGACTAGCGAAGGCGATGAGCAGTTCTTC.

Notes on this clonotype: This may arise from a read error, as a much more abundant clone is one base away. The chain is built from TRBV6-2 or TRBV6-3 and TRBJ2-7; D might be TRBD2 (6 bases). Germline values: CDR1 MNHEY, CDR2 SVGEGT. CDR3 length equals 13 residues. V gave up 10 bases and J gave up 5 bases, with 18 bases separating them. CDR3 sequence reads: CATRASESNEQYF. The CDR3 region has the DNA TGTGCCACCCGGGCTAGCGAGAGCAACGAGCAGTACTTC.

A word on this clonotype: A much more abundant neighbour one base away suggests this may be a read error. CDR3 DNA: TGTGCCAGCAGGAGCCCTCAGAGGAACACTGAAGCTCTCTTT. Its protein is CASRSPQRNTEALF. The rearrangement links TRBV6-2 or TRBV6-3 to TRBJ1-1; the D is unclear. Looked up from germline, CDR1 is MNHEY and CDR2 is SVGEGT. The CDR3 contains 14 residues.

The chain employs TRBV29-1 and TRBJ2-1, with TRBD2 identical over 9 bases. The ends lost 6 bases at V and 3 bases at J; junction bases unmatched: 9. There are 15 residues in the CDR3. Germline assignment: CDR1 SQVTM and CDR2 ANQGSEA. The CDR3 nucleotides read TGCAGCGTGAATAAACGGACTAGCGACTACAATGAGCAGTTCTTC. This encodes CSVNKRTSDYNEQFF.

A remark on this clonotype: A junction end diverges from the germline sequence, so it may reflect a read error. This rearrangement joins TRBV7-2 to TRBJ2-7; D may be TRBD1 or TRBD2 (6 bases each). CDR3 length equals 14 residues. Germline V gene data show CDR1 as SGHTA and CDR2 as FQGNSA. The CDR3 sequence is CASRRAEGGYEQCF. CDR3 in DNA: TGTGCCAGCAGGCGTGCAGAGGGGGGATACGAGCAGTGCTTC.

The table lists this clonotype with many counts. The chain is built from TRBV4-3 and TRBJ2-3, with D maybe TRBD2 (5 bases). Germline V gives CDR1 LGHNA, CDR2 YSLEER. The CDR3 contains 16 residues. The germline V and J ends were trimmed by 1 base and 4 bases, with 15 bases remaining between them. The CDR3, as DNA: TGCGCCAGCAGCCAAGGTGACTATACTTCCGCAGATACGCAGTATTTT. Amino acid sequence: CASSQGDYTSADTQYF.